The next 5 T cell receptor beta chains were all read from a single sample in a study of T cells after yellow fever vaccination (dated by TCRdb to about 2019). What the treatment or condition label conveys for this sample: live attenuated yellow fever vaccine strain. The library relied on 5' RACE. Instrument used: Illumina HiSeq 2500. TCRdb itself trimmed the public reads at Q25 with fastp, ran MiXCR and retained productive beta chains. Entries that share a CDR3 protein sequence are merged under the most common genes and DNA. The table for this sample lists about 580,000 distinct CDR3 sequences; around a sixth of them were counted only once. The ten most abundant clones make up 15% to 20% of the sample. The source was PBMCs, collected about 5 days after the first yellow fever vaccination. These receptors originate from a man between 18 and 29 years old who received the YFV17D yellow fever vaccine.

The chain links TRBV12-3 or TRBV12-4 to TRBJ1-5, with D unclear. This CDR3 comprises 14 residues. The V gene lost 3 bases and the J gene lost 4 bases, with 10 bases spanning the gap. CDR3 amino acids: CASSFVGSNQPQHF. The CDR3, as DNA: TGTGCCAGCAGTTTCGTCGGGAGTAATCAGCCCCAGCATTTT.

This clonotype came up many times. This chain connects TRBV5-1 to TRBJ2-2; 7 bases line up with TRBD1. The CDR3 is 14 residues long. Trimming cost V 3 bases and J 2 bases; bases outside gene matches: 1. Germline V gene sequence: CDR1 SGHRS, CDR2 YFSETQ. CDR3 coding DNA: TGCGCCAGCAGCTGGGACAGTAACACCGGGGAGCTGTTTTTT. Protein product: CASSWDSNTGELFF.

This chain connects TRBV27 to TRBJ1-1, with TRBD1 matching over 11 bases. Germline values: CDR1 MNHEY, CDR2 SMNVEV (reference sequence). This CDR3 spans 15 amino acids. V was clipped by 5 bases and J by 5 bases; unmatched bases: 7. In nucleotides, the CDR3 is TGTGCCAGCAGTCCCGGGACAGGGGGTTGGACTGAAGCTTTCTTT. Residues: CASSPGTGGWTEAFF.

This clonotype has just one count. CDR3 residues: CASSRGLAAYNEQFF. Written as DNA, the CDR3 is TGTGCCAGCAGTAGGGGACTAGCGGCCTACAATGAGCAGTTCTTC. The chain carries TRBV6-2 or TRBV6-3 and TRBJ2-1, with 11 bases that match TRBD2. CDR3 length: 15 amino acids. V shed 5 bases, J shed 2 bases, and the junction held 2 bases outside the gene matches. CDR1 MNHEY and CDR2 SVGEGT come from the germline V gene.

The chain uses TRBV20-1 and TRBJ2-1, with TRBD2 matching 10 bases. The V and J ends lost 5 bases and 7 bases, in that order; junction bases with no gene match: 8. The CDR3 spans 14 residues. From germline, CDR1 is DFQATT and CDR2 SNEGSKA (reference sequence). The CDR3 DNA sequence: TGCAGTGCTGCCAGCGGGGGGGCAGTGAATGAGCAGTTCTTC. Amino acids: CSAASGGAVNEQFF.